This T cell receptor (beta chain) was captured in a study of T cells in Graves' hyperthyroidism and ophthalmopathy (dated by TCRdb to 2018 to 2020). Context from the whole study: Peripheral blood was sampled at the time of initial diagnosis, prior to any treatment. Prospective prediction of ophthalmopathy was tested in an independent validation cohort consisting of fewer than 20 hyperthyroidism patients and about 17 patients who later progressed to ophthalmopathy. After sampling, hyperthyroidism patients received methimazole starting at 30 mg daily, and ophthalmopathy patients received high-dose intravenous methylprednisolone. In addition, the study compared T-cell repertoires in thyroid tissue and in blood from six Graves' hyperthyroidism patients. A discovery cohort of 95 to 100 patients, roughly 45 with Graves' ophthalmopathy and 55 to 60 with stable Graves' hyperthyroidism, was used to find distinguishing TCR V-J signatures. The roughly 94 discovery patients were randomly split 7:3 into training and test sets. The paper reports TCR Vbeta CDR3 sequencing of 140 or so peripheral blood samples: around 45 ophthalmopathy, under 80 hyperthyroidism and 17 progressor patients. The investigation overall reported the following: Most expanded thyroid clonotypes (frequency above 0.001) were also detected in blood, suggesting blood repertoires may reflect thyroid immune responses. Sample size was not statistically predetermined, and investigators were not blinded to group allocation. A 13 V-J signature model separated ophthalmopathy from stable hyperthyroidism, with 87.88% sensitivity and around 84% specificity in cross-validation and 80%/75% in testing. During validation, the model predicted progression to ophthalmopathy a median of roughly six months ahead of onset, with around 71% sensitivity and under 85% specificity.

V is shortened by 6 bases, J by 2 bases, and the region joining them spans 10 bases. Spanning cysteine to phenylalanine, the CDR3 consists of 14 amino acids. The kept DNA is CDR3 alone, 42 bases in frame from the first base. Many counts were recorded for this clonotype. Its antigen target is currently unknown. No per-base quality is available; no much larger clone lies one base away. Hyperthyroidism patients were newly diagnosed, with disease duration under 2 months, and aged 18 to 65 years. Patients with uncontrolled infections, other autoimmune diseases, pregnancy or lactation were excluded. Diagnoses were based on clinical symptoms, serum thyroxine and TRAb, thyroid ultrasound and orbital computed tomography. Blood from progressor patients was drawn when they were first diagnosed with hyperthyroidism, before any ophthalmopathy symptoms appeared. Ficoll-Paque density gradient centrifugation was used to isolate PBMCs from about 9 ml of fresh peripheral blood. Progressor patients were initially diagnosed with Graves' hyperthyroidism and developed ophthalmopathy during follow-up. Trizol reagent was used to extract total RNA, and RNA quality was then checked on an Agilent 2100 Bioanalyzer.

The TCR beta CDR3 regions were amplified from RNA transcripts. For the first round of RT-PCR on the TCR CDR3, the HTBI primer set was used together with the Qiagen OneStep RT-PCR kit. The libraries were constructed in a second round of multiplex PCR and then size-selected and purified. The libraries were sequenced on an Illumina HiSeq2000 using paired-end 100 bp reads. In the original analysis: SOAPnuke was used to process the raw data, removing reads that contained adapters or uncalled bases, had a mean Phred below 15, or lacked an exact match to the constant primer or identifier. COPE v1.2.5 was used to merge the high-quality paired reads, and each unique nucleotide sequence was defined as a clonotype. MiTCR v1.1 was used to align the clonotypes against IMGT TRBV, TRBD and TRBJ reference segments. The analysis included only V-J combinations with a frequency above 0.0001, which together covered roughly 99% of the repertoires. A TCS score was defined as the ratio of F50 (clonal expansion) to E x V (chaos), with BLOSUM62-based TCRdist applied between CDR3 peptides within each V-J. Welch's t-statistics and random forest reduced around 550 V-J features to 13, which were used in a naive Bayes classifier (R e1071). Through fastp at Q25 and MiXCR, TCRdb rebuilt clones from the public reads, retaining in-frame beta chains. Identical CDR3 protein sequences are pooled into one entry, listed with their most common genes and DNA. The V and J calls follow TCRdb's processing rather than the paper's. This sample comprises some 600,000 distinct CDR3 sequences, about 15% of them detected only once. The ten largest make up 5% to 7% of the sample.

Input material: blood. The receptor comes from a woman aged 25 to 45 with Graves' hyperthyroidism that later progressed to Graves' ophthalmopathy. This chain joins TRBV12-3 or TRBV12-4 to TRBJ2-2; the D gene is possibly TRBD1, with 6 bases matching. The nucleotide sequence is given as TGTGCCAGCAGACGGGACACTAACACCGGGGAGCTGTTTTTT. Translation gives CASRRDTNTGELFF.